The 25 T cell receptor beta chains in this list originate from one sample, sequenced in a study of T cells expressing NK-cell markers (dated by TCRdb to 2018 to 2021). The library was prepared using 5' RACE. The data were produced on an Illumina HiSeq 2000. TCRdb reprocessed the reads into one record per CDR3 protein sequence, lacking DNA. The table for this sample shows under 500,000 distinct CDR3 sequences. The ten most abundant clones make up 7.3% of the sample. Sequenced sample: blood T cells: a sorted CD56 or NKG2C T cell subset, CD4+ or CD8+ T cells, or bulk PBMC T cells (not recorded which). The receptors come from a woman between 18 and 70 years old in good health.

This chain links TRBV27 with TRBJ2-5; the TRBD1 assignment by TCRdb is unverifiable without DNA. This CDR3 region has 14 residues. The germline CDR1 and CDR2 sequences are MNHEY and SMNVEV (reference sequence). The CDR3 here is CASRRGQVQETQYF.

This chain connects TRBV10-1 to TRBJ2-1; TCRdb lists TRBD1, though no DNA is available to test this call. The CDR3 totals 12 residues. Germline V gene lookup returns CDR1 WNHNN and CDR2 SYGVQD (reference sequence). CDR3 amino acids: CASSVQGGEQFF.

The J gene is TRBJ2-5, the V gene TRBV20-1; TCRdb gives TRBD1 as the D gene, but with no DNA this cannot be confirmed. CDR1 and CDR2 from the germline V gene are DFQATT and SNEGSKA (reference sequence). The CDR3 is made up of 12 amino acids. The CDR3 loop reads CSQKRGGETQYF.

V gene TRBV27 combines with J gene TRBJ2-1; TCRdb reports TRBD1, a call that lacks DNA to check it against. The CDR3 is 18 residues long. CDR1 is MNHEY and CDR2 is SMNVEV in the germline V gene (reference sequence). CDR3 amino acids: CASIPVPFITLSYNEQFF.

The rearrangement joins TRBV20-1 to TRBJ1-2. Germline V gene data show CDR1 as DFQATT and CDR2 as SNEGSKA (reference sequence). The CDR3 has 12 amino acids. The CDR3 protein is CSAKREGNGYTF.

The chain is built from TRBV12-3 or TRBV12-4 and TRBJ2-1; TCRdb picks TRBD2, but there is no DNA to check that call. The CDR3 runs 16 residues. The CDR3 region is CASSPLTLGSYNEQFF.

The chain carries TRBV5-1 and TRBJ1-1; the TRBD1 assignment by TCRdb is unverifiable without DNA. The CDR3 covers 13 residues. Germline CDR1 and CDR2: SGHRS and YFSETQ. CDR3: CASSLGGVTEAFF.

The chain links TRBV2 to TRBJ2-7; without DNA, the TCRdb call of TRBD1 cannot be checked. The CDR3 has 16 residues. Germline CDR1 SNHLY, CDR2 FYNNEI. The CDR3: CASPTRNRDGTYEQYF.

The chain joins TRBV20-1 to TRBJ1-6; TCRdb reports TRBD1, a call that lacks DNA to check it against. The germline CDR1 and CDR2 sequences are DFQATT and SNEGSKA (reference sequence). This CDR3 spans 16 amino acids. The CDR3 region is CSARVPGQKYNSPLHF.

The J gene is TRBJ2-1, the V gene TRBV14; the TCRdb call, TRBD2, lacks DNA for checking. The CDR3 is 11 residues long. Germline-derived CDR1 and CDR2 are SGHDN and FVKESK. CDR3 sequence: CASSQGHEQFF. The entire variable domain, with the rest obtained from reference TRBV14 and TRBJ2-1, is as follows: EAGVTQFPSHSVIEKGQTVTLRCDPISGHDNLYWYRRVMGKEIKFLLHFVKESKQDESGMPNNRFLAERTGGTYSTLKVQPAELEDSGVYFCASSQGHEQFFGPGTRLTVL.

The V and J genes are TRBV29-1 and TRBJ1-2; TCRdb lists TRBD1, though no DNA is available to test this call. The CDR3 has 16 residues. CDR1 SQVTM and CDR2 ANQGSEA come from the germline V gene. CDR3: CSAPTTGTGHNYGYTF.

This chain links TRBV6-1 with TRBJ2-4; the D gene TCRdb calls, TRBD1, cannot be checked with no DNA. Germline loops: CDR1 MNHNS, CDR2 SASEGT. CDR3 length: 15 residues. The chain's CDR3 is CASSKRRGQGNIQYF.

The gene calls are TRBV29-1 and TRBJ2-6; the D gene TCRdb calls, TRBD2, cannot be checked with no DNA. CDR3 length: 16 amino acids. Germline lookup yields CDR1 SQVTM and CDR2 ANQGSEA. The CDR3 loop reads CSVEASGSSGANVLTF.

V gene TRBV15 combines with J gene TRBJ2-5; TCRdb lists TRBD1, though no DNA is available to test this call. This CDR3 contains 14 residues. The germline CDR1 and CDR2 sequences are LNHNV and YYDKDF (reference sequence). CDR3: CATSKAYRPETQYF.

V gene TRBV3-1 combines with J gene TRBJ2-5; without DNA, the TCRdb call of TRBD1 cannot be checked. Germline CDR1 reads LGHDT; CDR2 reads YNNKEL (reference sequence). The CDR3 length is 15 residues. CDR3 amino acids: CASSLSPGGGETQYF.

The chain links TRBV12-3 or TRBV12-4 to TRBJ2-7; absent DNA, TCRdb's TRBD1 call cannot be checked. The CDR3 runs to 13 residues. This chain's CDR3 is CASSLIGGNEQYF.

The chain combines TRBV18 with TRBJ2-2; TCRdb outputs TRBD1, but without DNA this stays unchecked. Germline CDR1 KGHSH, CDR2 LQKENI. The CDR3 extends over 17 amino acids. CDR3 protein: CAGIGTLSQLNTGELFF. The full variable domain, in which reference TRBV18 and TRBJ2-2 provide the parts outside the CDR3, is NAGVMQNPRHLVRRRGQEARLRCSPMKGHSHVYWYRQLPEEGLKFMVYLQKENIIDESGMPKERFSAEFPKEGPSILRIQQVVRGDSAAYFCAGIGTLSQLNTGELFFGEGSRLTVL.

The chain uses TRBV7-2 and TRBJ2-2; TCRdb selects TRBD2, and the lack of DNA leaves this call unchecked. Per the germline V gene, CDR1 is SGHTA and CDR2 is FQGNSA. The length of the CDR3 is 14 residues. Here the CDR3 reads CASSLRRGAGELFF.

V and J are TRBV10-2 and TRBJ1-3; TCRdb's D call of TRBD1 is untestable without DNA. The CDR3 is 13 residues long. Germline CDR1 and CDR2: WSHSY and SAAADI. The CDR3 loop reads CASGGQWGNTIYF.

V and J are TRBV12-3 or TRBV12-4 and TRBJ2-1. The CDR3 runs 13 residues. The CDR3 loop is CASSLVSYNEQFF.

V gene TRBV12-3 or TRBV12-4 combines with J gene TRBJ2-3. The CDR3 consists of 15 residues. The CDR3 protein is CASSFALASPDTQYF.

The chain couples TRBV12-3 or TRBV12-4 to TRBJ2-3; TCRdb gives TRBD1 as the D gene, but with no DNA this cannot be confirmed. The CDR3 loop spans 14 amino acids. CDR3 region: CASNFLGVTDTQYF.

The chain carries TRBV11-2 and TRBJ1-2; TCRdb picks TRBD1, but there is no DNA to check that call. The V gene's germline CDR1 is SGHAT and CDR2 FQNNGV. This CDR3 spans 12 amino acids. This chain's CDR3 is CGTTGSADGYTF. Full variable domain (remainder filled in from reference TRBV11-2 and TRBJ1-2): EAGVAQSPRYKIIEKRQSVAFWCNPISGHATLYWYQQILGQGPKLLIQFQNNGVVDDSQLPKDRFSAERLKGVDSTLKIQPAKLEDSAVYLCGTTGSADGYTFGSGTRLTVV.

The chain has TRBV12-3 or TRBV12-4 and TRBJ1-2; TCRdb proposes TRBD1, but this gene call is untestable without DNA. There are 13 residues in the CDR3. The CDR3 protein is CASSLDKNYGYTF.

CDR3 loop: CASSDFGQGRWNEQFF. V is TRBV25-1 and J is TRBJ2-1; TCRdb's assignment of TRBD1 cannot be checked, as there is no DNA. The length of the CDR3 is 16 residues. In germline, CDR1 is MGHDK, CDR2 SYGVNS.